The TCR beta chain described here comes from a study of shared clonotypes between healthy human individuals. This table comes from immunoSEQ multiplex PCR, and its TCRdb copy is limited to in-frame clones, with some not included. The sample records under 600,000 clones, 75% to 80% being singletons. All the donors were Caucasian adults who lived in Nashville, Tennessee. Deletions cut 2 bases from V and 6 bases from J, with 8 bases between. Germline V CDR1 and CDR2: SGHTA, FQGTGA. The CDR3 totals 13 residues. The genes are TRBV7-3 and TRBJ2-4; D is possibly TRBD2 (6 bases). The TCR originated in a middle-aged woman in good health. Some clones in this sample may be carry-over from other donors' samples. Source material: PBMCs. The CDR3 sequence: CASSLGTVNIQYF. CDR3 nucleotides: TGTGCCAGCAGCTTAGGGACTGTAAACATTCAGTACTTC.